The clone carrying this TCR beta chain was seen repeatedly, ten times or more. This specimen belongs to a study of T-cell memory formation after mild COVID-19. TCRdb recomputed calls from the 5' RACE reads with MiXCR, one row per CDR3 protein. The sample includes around 300,000 distinct CDR3 sequences, over 10% of them seen just once. This CDR3 has 14 amino acids. Germline CDR1 is SGHAT and CDR2 is FQNNGV. Trimming left V 3 bases short and J 6 bases short, with 12 bases between. The chain uses TRBV11-2 and TRBJ2-1; D unclear. The sequenced sample consisted of PBMCs or a T cell subset sorted from them (not recorded which). The TCR sequence derives from a man between 18 and 35 years old who had mild COVID-19 (a few samples of this study predate the infection). Cell type and time point are not known. DNA for the CDR3: TGTGCCAGCAGCTTGGGGTTTGTACTCAATGAGCAGTTCTTC. The encoded protein is CASSLGFVLNEQFF.